This T cell receptor beta chain was sequenced during a study of T cell repertoires in cytomegalovirus infection. Study details: HLA-B-restricted CMV epitopes that are well studied, plus recently identified HLA-C-restricted ones, were used by the study.

This clonotype came up a few times. The antigen is unknown. The CDR3 extends over 13 amino acids. J was trimmed by 6 bases and V by 4 bases; bases with no gene match: 5. The germline gives CDR1 MNHEY, CDR2 SMNVEV (reference sequence). Via MiXCR, TCRdb re-called the reads, giving one row per CDR3 protein. This sample yields approximately 910,000 distinct CDR3 sequences, of which 31% are seen a single time; about 14% belongs to the top ten. The gene calls are TRBV27 and TRBJ1-2, with 7 bases fitting TRBD1. This TCR came from a human donor in good health (CMV status not recorded). Some clones in this sample may be carry-over from other donors' samples. The sequences come from cultured CD8+ T cells from PBMCs, collected from culture after CMV antigen stimulation. DNA of the CDR3: TGTGCCAGCAGTTCTACAGGGGCGAATGGCTACACCTTC. It encodes CASSSTGANGYTF.